This T cell receptor (beta chain) was identified in a study of early T cells in non-severe SARS-CoV-2 infection. Whole-study results and caveats: Missing private and CD4 specificities, VDJdb matching favored anti-spike CD8 responses.

Regarding this clonotype: Its antigen is unknown.

The TCR library protocol attached unique molecular identifiers to the individual cDNA molecules. MiXCR, run by TCRdb on the 5' RACE reads, gives a single entry per CDR3 protein. The sample contains approximately 71,000 distinct CDR3 sequences, roughly 12% of which appear only once. The CDR3 length is 16 residues. Germline lookup yields CDR1 SGHTA and CDR2 FQGNSA. V dropped 0 bases and J dropped 2 bases, with 14 bases sitting between them. The sequence derives from an adult who was a healthcare worker with PCR-confirmed SARS-CoV-2 infection or an uninfected control (not recorded which). This material consisted of whole blood, taken at baseline. The chain links TRBV7-2 to TRBJ2-7; maybe TRBD1 (6 bases). CDR3 sequence (DNA): TGTGCCAGCAGCTTAGCCACCGGGACATTTACCTACGAGCAGTACTTC. It encodes CASSLATGTFTYEQYF.